The text below deals with one T cell receptor beta chain. Its antigen is undetermined. Per germline, CDR1 MNHEY and CDR2 SMNVEV (reference sequence). Trimming left V 6 bases short and J 10 bases short, with 10 bases between. The CDR3 runs to 12 residues. From RNA transcripts, TCR beta CDR3 regions were amplified. HTBI primers were employed in a first-round RT-PCR of the TCR CDR3. From the multiplex PCR reads, TCRdb called clonotypes with MiXCR, one entry per CDR3 protein. This sample has nearly 750,000 distinct CDR3 sequences, with about 35% found just once. This specimen belongs to a study of T cells in Graves' hyperthyroidism and ophthalmopathy. Study results and caveats: Most thyroid clonotypes with frequency above 0.001 were detected in blood. Using 13 V-J features, a model discriminated ophthalmopathy from stable hyperthyroidism.

Material for sequencing was blood. The sequence was obtained from a woman aged 40 to 55 with Graves' hyperthyroidism. The V and J genes are TRBV27 and TRBJ1-6; D is unresolved. In nucleotides, the CDR3 is TGTGCCAGCAGGACCTATTGGTCACCCCTCCACTTT. Protein product: CASRTYWSPLHF.